The 10 T cell receptor beta chains reported below all come from one sample, sequenced in a study of graft-versus-host responses after intestinal transplantation. The repertoire was sequenced with immunoSEQ multiplex PCR; TCRdb's copy has only in-frame clones and lacks some. The sample contains 6,000 to 9,000 clones, around 30% of which appear only once. The source was alloreactive CD4+ T cells from a mixed lymphocyte reaction culture, collected before transplantation. Subset indicated: CFSE-low proliferating T cells sorted from roughly 6-day pre-transplant mixed lymphocyte reaction (GvH or HvG direction). These receptors were obtained from a human patient who was an organ donor for intestinal transplantation.

J is TRBJ1-2 and V is TRBV4-2; 10 nucleotides line up with TRBD1. The CDR3 has 16 residues. Germline V gene data show CDR1 as LGHNA and CDR2 as YNFKEQ. After removal of 1 base from V and 6 bases from J, the junction contained 8 bases not matched to a gene. This CDR3 is CASSQGAGTGEHGYTF. The CDR3 nucleotides read TGTGCCAGCAGCCAAGGAGCCGGGACAGGGGAACATGGCTACACCTTC.

J is TRBJ2-1 and V is TRBV27; 9 nucleotides agree with TRBD2. CDR1 MNHEY and CDR2 SMNVEV come from the germline V gene (reference sequence). V was clipped by 0 bases and J by 4 bases; unmatched bases: 13. The CDR3 is 19 amino acids. The CDR3 DNA sequence: TGTGCCAGCAGTTTATCCCCGGTCCGACTAGCGGCCAAGTACAATGAGCAGTTCTTC. Amino acid sequence: CASSLSPVRLAAKYNEQFF.

CDR3 sequence reads: CASSPRGGGGTIYF. CDR3 DNA sequence: TGTGCCAGCAGTCCCCGGGGAGGGGGGGGAACCATATATTTT. This chain uses TRBV6-6 with TRBJ1-3; possible D gene TRBD1, 6 bases. Germline lookup yields CDR1 MNHNY and CDR2 SVGAGI (reference sequence). This CDR3 spans 14 amino acids. V was pared by 5 bases and J by 10 bases, with 18 bases between.

This clone is medium-sized by share. The J gene is TRBJ2-6, the V gene TRBV27, with D possibly being TRBD2 (5 bases). The V end lost 3 bases, the J end lost 0 bases, and 12 bases lay between the germline ends. The CDR3 contains 17 residues. The germline gives CDR1 MNHEY, CDR2 SMNVEV (reference sequence). CDR3 amino acids: CASSFRTPSSGANVLTF. DNA of the CDR3: TGTGCCAGCAGTTTCCGGACTCCTAGCTCTGGGGCCAACGTCCTGACTTTC. Supplemented by reference TRBV27 and TRBJ2-6, the full variable domain reads EAQVTQNPRYLITVTGKKLTVTCSQNMNHEYMSWYRQDPGLGLRQIYYSMNVEVTDKGDVPEGYKVSRKEKRNFPLILESPSPNQTSLYFCASSFRTPSSGANVLTFGAGSRLTVL.

This clone ranks as medium-sized (0.01 to 0.1%). The chain has TRBV27 and TRBJ2-7; 7 bases agree with TRBD2. J gave up 5 bases and V 5 bases, and 15 bases lay outside the gene matches. The CDR3 loop spans 16 amino acids. Germline CDR1 is MNHEY and CDR2 is SMNVEV (reference sequence). The CDR3 protein is CASSPRLKGGRHEQYF. CDR3 bases: TGTGCCAGCAGTCCCCGGTTGAAGGGAGGGCGCCACGAGCAGTACTTC.

V usage is TRBV11-2 and J usage is TRBJ2-3; 12 nucleotides line up with TRBD2. The CDR3 is made up of 17 amino acids. Germline CDR1 reads SGHAT; CDR2 reads FQNNGV. V lost 3 bases and J lost 4; bases outside the gene matches: 8. The DNA for the CDR3 is TGTGCCAGCAGCTTCACTAGCGGGGGGCTCCTTTCAGATACGCAGTATTTT. It is translated as CASSFTSGGLLSDTQYF. The whole variable domain, remainder taken from reference TRBV11-2 and TRBJ2-3, is EAGVAQSPRYKIIEKRQSVAFWCNPISGHATLYWYQQILGQGPKLLIQFQNNGVVDDSQLPKDRFSAERLKGVDSTLKIQPAKLEDSAVYLCASSFTSGGLLSDTQYFGPGTRLTVL.

The chain couples TRBV11-3 to TRBJ1-1; weak D call: TRBD1 (5 bases). V was trimmed by 8 bases and J by 1 base, leaving 17 bases between them. CDR1 and CDR2 from the germline V gene are SGHNT and YENEEA. This CDR3 has 15 residues. CDR3 bases: TGTGCCAGCGCAGAGCAGGGTCTTAGGAACACTGAAGCTTTCTTT. The encoded protein is CASAEQGLRNTEAFF. The full variable domain, in which reference TRBV11-3 and TRBJ1-1 provide the parts outside the CDR3, is EAGVVQSPRYKIIEKKQPVAFWCNPISGHNTLYWYLQNLGQGPELLIRYENEEAVDDSQLPKDRFSAERLKGVDSTLKIQPAELGDSAVYLCASAEQGLRNTEAFFGQGTRLTVV.

CDR3 sequence reads: CSVLGTATSTDTQYF. DNA of the CDR3: TGCAGCGTCCTAGGGACAGCAACTAGCACAGATACGCAGTATTTT. This rearrangement joins TRBV29-1 to TRBJ2-3, with 7 nucleotides matching TRBD1. Trimming cost V 6 bases and J 0 bases; bases outside gene matches: 9. Germline CDR1 SQVTM, CDR2 ANQGSEA. The CDR3 spans 15 residues.

This clone occurred a few times. The J gene is TRBJ2-3, the V gene TRBV28; tentatively, D is TRBD2 (5 bases). The CDR3 runs to 16 residues. Trimming pared 3 bases from V and 2 bases from J, leaving 15 bases between. Germline V CDR1 and CDR2: MDHEN, SYDVKM. CDR3 region: CASSFGPGKDTDTQYF. CDR3 bases: TGTGCCAGCAGTTTTGGGCCCGGGAAAGACACAGATACGCAGTATTTT.

This clone was seen a few times. The rearrangement uses TRBV15 and TRBJ1-2, with TRBD1 matching over 11 bases. CDR1 is LNHNV, CDR2 YYDKDF, per germline (reference sequence). The CDR3 is 15 amino acids. The V segment lost 8 bases and the J segment 7 bases; nucleotides outside the gene matches: 12. Here the CDR3 reads CATSTQKGQGAGYTF. The DNA of the CDR3 is TGTGCCACCTCTACCCAGAAAGGACAGGGGGCTGGCTACACCTTC.